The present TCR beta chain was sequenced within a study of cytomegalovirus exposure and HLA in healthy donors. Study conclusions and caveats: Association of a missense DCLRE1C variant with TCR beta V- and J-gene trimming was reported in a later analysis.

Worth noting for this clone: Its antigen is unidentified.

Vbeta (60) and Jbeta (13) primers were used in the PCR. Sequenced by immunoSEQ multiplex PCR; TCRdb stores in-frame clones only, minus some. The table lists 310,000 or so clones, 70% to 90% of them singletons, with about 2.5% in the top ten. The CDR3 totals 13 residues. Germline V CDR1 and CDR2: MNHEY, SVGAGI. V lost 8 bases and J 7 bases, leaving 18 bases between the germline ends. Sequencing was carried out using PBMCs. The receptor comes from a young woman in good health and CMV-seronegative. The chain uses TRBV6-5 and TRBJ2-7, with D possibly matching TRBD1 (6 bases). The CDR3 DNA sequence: TGTGCCAGCCGGGCTCAGGGGACCCGGGAGCAGTACTTC. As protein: CASRAQGTREQYF.